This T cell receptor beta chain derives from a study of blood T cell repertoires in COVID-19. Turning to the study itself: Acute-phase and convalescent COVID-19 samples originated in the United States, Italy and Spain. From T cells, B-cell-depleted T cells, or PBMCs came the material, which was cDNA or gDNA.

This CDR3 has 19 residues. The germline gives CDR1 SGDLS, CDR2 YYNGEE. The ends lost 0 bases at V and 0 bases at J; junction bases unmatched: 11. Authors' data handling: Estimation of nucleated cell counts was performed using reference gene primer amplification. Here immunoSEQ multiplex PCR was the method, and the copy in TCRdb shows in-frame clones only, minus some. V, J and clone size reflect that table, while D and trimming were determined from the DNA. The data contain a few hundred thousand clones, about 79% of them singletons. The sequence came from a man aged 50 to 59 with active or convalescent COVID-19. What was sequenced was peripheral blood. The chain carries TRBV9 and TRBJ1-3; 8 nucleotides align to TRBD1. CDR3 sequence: CASSVAGAGGSFSGNTIYF. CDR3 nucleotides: TGTGCCAGCAGCGTAGCTGGGGCAGGGGGCTCATTCTCTGGAAACACCATATATTTT.